These 21 T cell receptor beta chains originate from one sample sequenced in a study of OX40 agonist ivuxolimab in advanced cancers. Only in-frame clones appear in the TCRdb table, and some are missing; sequencing was by immunoSEQ multiplex PCR. The sample consists of some 45,000 clones, approximately 86% of them appearing once. Here the sequenced sample was CD4+ or CD8+ T cells sorted from blood, taken in a trial of the OX40 agonist ivuxolimab. The receptors stem from an adult with an advanced solid tumor such as melanoma, head and neck, liver or kidney cancer.

The chain couples TRBV7-3 to TRBJ2-3; D is unclear. CDR1 and CDR2 from the germline V gene are SGHTA and FQGTGA. V lost 4 bases and J lost 2, with 7 bases in between. This CDR3 is built from 13 residues. The CDR3 nucleotides read TGTGCCAGCAGCTCGGGCCACACAGATACGCAGTATTTT. It yields the protein CASSSGHTDTQYF.

The chain employs TRBV6-1 and TRBJ1-2; 7 bases are shared with TRBD1. The length of the CDR3 is 14 residues. Per the germline V gene, CDR1 is MNHNS and CDR2 is SASEGT. V lost 2 bases, J lost 7 bases, and 7 bases stayed unmatched. The CDR3 coding sequence is TGTGCCAGCAGTGAACCGGACAGGAGCAGTGGCTACACCTTC. Protein product: CASSEPDRSSGYTF.

This clone was recorded only once. The chain joins TRBV19 to TRBJ2-1; weak D call: TRBD2 (5 bases). Trimming pared 8 bases from V and 7 bases from J, leaving 18 bases between. The CDR3 has 14 residues. The germline CDR1 and CDR2 sequences are LNHDA and SQIVND (reference sequence). The CDR3 reads CASRGLTDRNEQFF. In DNA, the CDR3 is TGTGCCAGTCGAGGGCTAACCGATCGGAATGAGCAGTTCTTC. The full variable domain, completed using reference TRBV19 and TRBJ2-1, is DGGITQSPKYLFRKEGQNVTLSCEQNLNHDAMYWYRQDPGQGLRLIYYSQIVNDFQKGDIAEGYSVSREKKESFPLTVTSAQKNPTAFYLCASRGLTDRNEQFFGPGTRLTVL.

The chain carries TRBV19 and TRBJ1-2; D not certain. The V and J ends lost 7 bases and 8 bases respectively, with 14 bases between them. Germline lookup yields CDR1 LNHDA and CDR2 SQIVND (reference sequence). The length of the CDR3 is 12 residues. CDR3 sequence reads: CASNLNRAGYTF. The CDR3 DNA follows: TGTGCCAGTAACCTAAATCGGGCGGGCTACACCTTC.

This sequence joins TRBV21-1 and TRBJ1-1; TRBD1, the table's D call, lacks a check against the DNA. TRBV21-1 is noted as a pseudogene. The length of the CDR3 is 17 residues. The DNA of the CDR3 is TGTGCCAGCAGCAAAAGCCTGGACAGGGCTGGAAACACTGAAGCTTTCTTT. Translating gives CASSKSLDRAGNTEAFF.

The rearrangement uses TRBV30 and TRBJ1-1; D not resolved. This CDR3 is built from 12 residues. CDR1 is GTSNPN, CDR2 SVGIG, per germline (reference sequence). Trimming took 1 base from V and 4 from J, leaving 7 bases between them. The CDR3 region has the DNA TGTGCCTGGAGTGCCTCAGGCACTGAAGCTTTCTTT. Translating it yields CAWSASGTEAFF.

This chain joins TRBV19 and TRBJ2-1; TRBD2 agrees at 9 bases. The CDR3 runs 15 residues. Germline V gene data show CDR1 as LNHDA and CDR2 as SQIVND (reference sequence). Trimming at V came to 7 bases and at J to 7 bases, leaving 11 bases not matched to a gene. The CDR3 is CASTNAASGENEQFF. In DNA form, the CDR3 reads TGTGCCAGTACCAATGCGGCTAGCGGGGAAAATGAGCAGTTCTTC.

This clone was detected only a few times. The gene calls are TRBV28 and TRBJ2-5, with D possibly TRBD2 on 7 matching bases. Trimming took 7 bases from V and 6 from J, leaving 18 bases between them. The CDR3 length is 14 residues. Germline V gives CDR1 MDHEN, CDR2 SYDVKM. The CDR3 DNA follows: TGTGCCAGCAATCCTCCGGGGGGCGTGAAGACCCAGTACTTC. Residues: CASNPPGGVKTQYF.

The chain combines TRBV28 with TRBJ2-5; no reliable D call. Germline V gene data show CDR1 as MDHEN and CDR2 as SYDVKM. CDR3 length: 15 amino acids. Trimming left V 5 bases short and J 5 bases short, with 18 bases between. The CDR3 protein is CASSPEYRTGETQYF. In DNA, the CDR3 is TGTGCCAGCAGTCCGGAATACAGAACCGGGGAGACCCAGTACTTC.

The J gene is TRBJ2-1, the V gene TRBV4-1, with TRBD2 matching over 9 bases. Germline V gene lookup returns CDR1 MGHRA and CDR2 YSYEKL. This CDR3 contains 14 residues. J was trimmed by 6 bases and V by 4 bases; bases with no gene match: 4. The CDR3 nucleotides are TGCGCCAGCAGCCGCGGGACTAGCAGCAATGAGCAGTTCTTC. This sequence encodes CASSRGTSSNEQFF.

This chain links TRBV18 with TRBJ1-5; D perhaps matches TRBD1 (6 bases). Trimming removed 3 bases from V and 4 bases from J, with 10 bases in between. The CDR3 length is 14 residues. CDR1 and CDR2 from the germline V gene are KGHSH and LQKENI. The chain's CDR3 is CASSPRQENQPQHF. CDR3 bases: TGTGCCAGCTCACCGAGACAGGAGAATCAGCCCCAGCATTTT. The full variable domain, with the rest looked up from reference TRBV18 and TRBJ1-5, is NAGVMQNPRHLVRRRGQEARLRCSPMKGHSHVYWYRQLPEEGLKFMVYLQKENIIDESGMPKERFSAEFPKEGPSILRIQQVVRGDSAAYFCASSPRQENQPQHFGDGTRLSIL.

The V and J genes are TRBV2 and TRBJ1-2; weak D call: TRBD1 (5 bases). Deletions cut 2 bases from V and 7 bases from J, with 14 bases between. Germline V gene lookup returns CDR1 SNHLY and CDR2 FYNNEI. CDR3 length equals 14 residues. The chain's CDR3 is CASSESQGLGGYTF. As DNA, the CDR3 is TGTGCCAGCAGTGAATCCCAGGGATTGGGTGGCTACACCTTC.

This clone occurred a few times. The chain couples TRBV29-1 to TRBJ1-2; D not certain. The CDR3 spans 12 residues. Trimming shortened V by 3 bases and J by 8 bases, and 13 bases separated the two germline ends. The germline V gene has CDR1 SQVTM and CDR2 ANQGSEA. The CDR3 nucleotides are TGCAGCGTTGATGTACGAGTGGGCGGCTACACCTTC. This codes for CSVDVRVGGYTF.

This clone appeared a few times. This chain links TRBV11-2 with TRBJ1-6; D gene uncertain. CDR3 length equals 13 residues. The germline V gene has CDR1 SGHAT and CDR2 FQNNGV. V dropped 9 bases and J dropped 10 bases, with 16 bases sitting between them. The CDR3, as DNA: TGTGCCAGTCAGCACGAGGGTGGATCACCCCTCCACTTT. Its translation is CASQHEGGSPLHF.

This rearrangement joins TRBV11-2 to TRBJ2-7; the match to TRBD1 covers 9 bases. Trimming at V came to 5 bases and at J to 0 bases, leaving 5 bases not matched to a gene. Germline V CDR1 and CDR2: SGHAT, FQNNGV. The CDR3 is 15 amino acids. CDR3 sequence: CASSGVDRGSYEQYF. Written as DNA, the CDR3 is TGTGCCAGCAGCGGGGTGGACAGGGGCTCCTACGAGCAGTACTTC. Looking up the rest from reference TRBV11-2 and TRBJ2-7 gives the full variable domain: EAGVAQSPRYKIIEKRQSVAFWCNPISGHATLYWYQQILGQGPKLLIQFQNNGVVDDSQLPKDRFSAERLKGVDSTLKIQPAKLEDSAVYLCASSGVDRGSYEQYFGPGTRLTVT.

This chain uses TRBV5-4 with TRBJ2-2, with TRBD1 matching 8 bases. V shed 4 bases and J 7 bases; nucleotides not matched to a gene: 9. Germline V lookup: CDR1 SGHNT, CDR2 YYREEE (reference sequence). The CDR3 length is 15 residues. CDR3 loop: CASSGRTGLDGELFF. The CDR3 nucleotides read TGTGCCAGCAGCGGGCGGACAGGGTTGGACGGGGAGCTGTTTTTT.

V usage is TRBV18 and J usage is TRBJ2-5; no firm D call. CDR3 size: 14 residues. Germline CDR1 reads KGHSH; CDR2 reads LQKENI. The ends were cut back, 2 bases at V and 7 bases at J, with 14 bases in the middle. The CDR3 region is CASSPDSLSGTQYF. For the CDR3, the DNA is TGTGCCAGCTCACCAGACTCCCTCTCGGGGACCCAGTACTTC.

This chain links TRBV6-1 with TRBJ2-7; 10 nucleotides align to TRBD2. The V gene end was trimmed by 2 bases and the J gene end by 2 bases; junction bases not matched to a gene: 0. This CDR3 is 14 amino acids long. Germline CDR1 and CDR2: MNHNS and SASEGT. CDR3: CASSETSGTYEQYF. The DNA for the CDR3 is TGTGCCAGCAGTGAAACTAGCGGGACCTACGAGCAGTACTTC.

The rearrangement uses TRBV25-1 and TRBJ2-5; 7 positions agree with TRBD2. This CDR3 has 14 amino acids. In germline, CDR1 is MGHDK, CDR2 SYGVNS. After removal of 1 base from V and 5 bases from J, the junction contained 4 bases not matched to a gene. The CDR3 region has the DNA TGTGCCAGCAGTGAATGGGGGGGGAGGGAGACCCAGTACTTC. Its translation: CASSEWGGRETQYF.

The chain carries TRBV7-8 and TRBJ2-1, with D unresolved. Trimming took 3 bases from V and 4 from J, leaving 7 bases between them. Germline loops: CDR1 SGHVS, CDR2 FQNEAQ. CDR3 size: 13 residues. This CDR3 is CASSLPPYNEQFF. In DNA form, the CDR3 reads TGTGCCAGCAGCTTGCCACCATACAATGAGCAGTTCTTC.

This clone appeared a single time. V usage is TRBV18 and J usage is TRBJ2-2; 9 bases are a match to TRBD2. The CDR3 has 17 amino acids. With V trimmed by 2 bases and J by 3 bases, 7 bases remained unmatched. The germline V gene encodes CDR1 KGHSH and CDR2 LQKENI. DNA of the CDR3: TGTGCCAGCTCACCATACCGGCGGGGGGGCGACACCGGGGAGCTGTTTTTT. This translates into CASSPYRRGGDTGELFF.